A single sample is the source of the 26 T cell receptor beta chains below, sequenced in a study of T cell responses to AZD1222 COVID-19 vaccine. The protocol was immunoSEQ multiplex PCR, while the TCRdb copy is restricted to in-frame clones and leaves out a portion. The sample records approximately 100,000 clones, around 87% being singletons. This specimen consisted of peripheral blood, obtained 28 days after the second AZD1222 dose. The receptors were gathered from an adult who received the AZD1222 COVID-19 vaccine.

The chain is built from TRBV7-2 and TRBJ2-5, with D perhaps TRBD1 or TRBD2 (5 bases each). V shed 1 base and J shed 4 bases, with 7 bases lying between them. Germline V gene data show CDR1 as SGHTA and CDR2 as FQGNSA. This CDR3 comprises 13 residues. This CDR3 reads CASSLGGTETQYF. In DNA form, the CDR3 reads TGTGCCAGCAGCTTAGGGGGGACAGAGACCCAGTACTTC.

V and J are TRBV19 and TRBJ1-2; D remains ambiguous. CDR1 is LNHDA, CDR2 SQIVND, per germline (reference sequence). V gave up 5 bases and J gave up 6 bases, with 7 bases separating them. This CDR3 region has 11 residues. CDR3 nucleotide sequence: TGTGCCAGTAGTCCGGGTCATGGCTACACCTTC. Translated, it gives CASSPGHGYTF.

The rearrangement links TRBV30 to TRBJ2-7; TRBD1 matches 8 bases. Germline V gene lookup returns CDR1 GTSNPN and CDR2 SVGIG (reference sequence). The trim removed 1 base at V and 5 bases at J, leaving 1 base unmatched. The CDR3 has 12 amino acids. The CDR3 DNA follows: TGTGCCTGGAGTGGGACAGGGCACGAGCAGTACTTC. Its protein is CAWSGTGHEQYF.

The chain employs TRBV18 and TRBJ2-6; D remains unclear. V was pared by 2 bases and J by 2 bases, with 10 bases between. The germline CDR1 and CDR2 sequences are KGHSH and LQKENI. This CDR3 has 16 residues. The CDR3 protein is CASSPTNPAGANVLTF. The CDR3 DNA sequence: TGTGCCAGCTCACCAACTAATCCTGCTGGGGCCAACGTCCTGACTTTC.

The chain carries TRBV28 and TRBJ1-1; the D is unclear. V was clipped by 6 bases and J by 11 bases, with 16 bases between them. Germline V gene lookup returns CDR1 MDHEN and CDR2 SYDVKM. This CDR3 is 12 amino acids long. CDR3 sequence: CASSQSRMGAFF. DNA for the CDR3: TGTGCCAGCAGCCAATCCCGTATGGGGGCTTTCTTT.

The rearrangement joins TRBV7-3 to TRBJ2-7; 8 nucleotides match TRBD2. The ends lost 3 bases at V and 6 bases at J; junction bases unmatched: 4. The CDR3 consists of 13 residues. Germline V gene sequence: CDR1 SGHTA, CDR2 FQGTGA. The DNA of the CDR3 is TGTGCCAGCAGCTTGACTAGCGCCACCGAGCAGTACTTC. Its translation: CASSLTSATEQYF.

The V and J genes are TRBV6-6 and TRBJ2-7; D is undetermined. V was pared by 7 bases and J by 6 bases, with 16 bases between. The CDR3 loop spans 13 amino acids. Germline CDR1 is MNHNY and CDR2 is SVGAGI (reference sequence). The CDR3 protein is CASTNRDGGEQYF. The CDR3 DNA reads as TGTGCCAGCACCAACCGAGACGGTGGCGAGCAGTACTTC.

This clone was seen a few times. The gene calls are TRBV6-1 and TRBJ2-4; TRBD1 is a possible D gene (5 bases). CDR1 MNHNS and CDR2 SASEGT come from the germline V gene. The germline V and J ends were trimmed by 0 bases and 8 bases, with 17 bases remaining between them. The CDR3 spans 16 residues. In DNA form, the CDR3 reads TGTGCCAGCAGTGAAGCGCAGGGTTTTCGTGGAGACATTCAGTACTTC. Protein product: CASSEAQGFRGDIQYF.

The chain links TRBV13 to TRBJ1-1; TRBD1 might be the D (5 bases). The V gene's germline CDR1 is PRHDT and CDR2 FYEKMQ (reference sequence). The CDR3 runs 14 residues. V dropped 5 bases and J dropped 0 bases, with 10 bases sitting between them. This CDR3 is CASSPTVMNTEAFF. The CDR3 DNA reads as TGTGCCAGCAGCCCGACAGTCATGAACACTGAAGCTTTCTTT.

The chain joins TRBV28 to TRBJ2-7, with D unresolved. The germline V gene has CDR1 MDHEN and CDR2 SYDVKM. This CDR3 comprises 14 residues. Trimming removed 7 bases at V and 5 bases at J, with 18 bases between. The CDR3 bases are TGTGCCAGCACCTTGACCCCTCGAACGAACGAGCAGTACTTC. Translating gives CASTLTPRTNEQYF. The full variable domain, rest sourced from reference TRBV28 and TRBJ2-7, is DVKVTQSSRYLVKRTGEKVFLECVQDMDHENMFWYRQDPGLGLRLIYFSYDVKMKEKGDIPEGYSVSREKKERFSLILESASTNQTSMYLCASTLTPRTNEQYFGPGTRLTVT.

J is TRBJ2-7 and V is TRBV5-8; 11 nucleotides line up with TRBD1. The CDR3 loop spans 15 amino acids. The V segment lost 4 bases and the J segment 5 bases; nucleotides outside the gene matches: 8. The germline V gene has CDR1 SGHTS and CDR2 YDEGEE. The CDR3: CASSGRTGGFHEQYF. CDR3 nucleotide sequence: TGTGCCAGCAGCGGTCGGACAGGGGGCTTCCACGAGCAGTACTTC.

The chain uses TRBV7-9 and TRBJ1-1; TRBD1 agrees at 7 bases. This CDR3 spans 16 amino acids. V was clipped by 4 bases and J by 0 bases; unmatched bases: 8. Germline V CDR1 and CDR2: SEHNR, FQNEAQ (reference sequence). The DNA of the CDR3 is TGTGCCAGCAGCTCATGGACAGGATCCATGAACACTGAAGCTTTCTTT. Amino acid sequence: CASSSWTGSMNTEAFF.

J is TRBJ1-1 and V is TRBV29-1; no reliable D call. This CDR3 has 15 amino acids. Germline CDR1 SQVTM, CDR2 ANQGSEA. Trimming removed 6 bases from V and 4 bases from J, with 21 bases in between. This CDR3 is CSVTGFAPWGTEAFF. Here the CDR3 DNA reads TGCAGCGTGACGGGTTTTGCTCCCTGGGGCACTGAAGCTTTCTTT.

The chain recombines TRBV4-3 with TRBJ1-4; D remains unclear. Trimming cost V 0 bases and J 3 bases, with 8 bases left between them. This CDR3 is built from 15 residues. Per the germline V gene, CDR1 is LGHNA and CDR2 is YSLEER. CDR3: CASSQDLWANEKLFF. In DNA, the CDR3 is TGCGCCAGCAGCCAAGATCTTTGGGCTAATGAAAAACTGTTTTTT.

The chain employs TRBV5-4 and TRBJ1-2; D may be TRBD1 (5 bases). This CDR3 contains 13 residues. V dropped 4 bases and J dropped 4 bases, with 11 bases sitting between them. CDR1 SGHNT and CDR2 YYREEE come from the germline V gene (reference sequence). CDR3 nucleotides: TGTGCCAGCAGCCGCTGGGACGGCTATGGCTACACCTTC. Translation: CASSRWDGYGYTF.

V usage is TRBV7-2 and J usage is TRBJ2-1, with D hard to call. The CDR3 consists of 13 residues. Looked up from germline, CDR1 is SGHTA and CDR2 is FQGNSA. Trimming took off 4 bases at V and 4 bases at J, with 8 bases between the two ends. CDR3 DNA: TGTGCCAGCAGCTCGCGGCGTTACAATGAGCAGTTCTTC. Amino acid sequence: CASSSRRYNEQFF.

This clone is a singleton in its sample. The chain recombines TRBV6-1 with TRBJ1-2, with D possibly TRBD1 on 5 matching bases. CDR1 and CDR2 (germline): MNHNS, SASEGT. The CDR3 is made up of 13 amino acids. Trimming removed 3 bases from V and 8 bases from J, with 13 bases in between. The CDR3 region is CASSEGGIGGYTF. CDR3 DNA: TGTGCCAGCAGTGAGGGGGGGATCGGCGGCTACACCTTC.

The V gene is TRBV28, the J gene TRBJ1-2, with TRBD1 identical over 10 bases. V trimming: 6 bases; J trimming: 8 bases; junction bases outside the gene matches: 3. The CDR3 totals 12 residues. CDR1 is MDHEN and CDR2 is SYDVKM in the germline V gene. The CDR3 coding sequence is TGTGCCAGCAGACTGACAGGGGGCGGCTACACCTTC. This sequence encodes CASRLTGGGYTF.

CDR3 region: CASSYSIQGAEGYTF. As DNA, the CDR3 is TGTGCCAGCAGTTACTCAATTCAGGGGGCGGAGGGCTACACCTTC. This chain uses TRBV6-5 with TRBJ1-2, with 8 bases lining up with TRBD1. Trimming took 0 bases from V and 8 from J; bases not matched to a gene: 8. The CDR3 has 15 residues. Germline lookup yields CDR1 MNHEY and CDR2 SVGAGI.

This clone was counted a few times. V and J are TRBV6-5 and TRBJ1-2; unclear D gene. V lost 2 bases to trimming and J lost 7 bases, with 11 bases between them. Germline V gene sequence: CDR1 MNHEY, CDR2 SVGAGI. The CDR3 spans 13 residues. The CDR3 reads CASSYKDSGGYTF. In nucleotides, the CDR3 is TGTGCCAGCAGTTACAAGGACTCGGGTGGCTACACCTTC.

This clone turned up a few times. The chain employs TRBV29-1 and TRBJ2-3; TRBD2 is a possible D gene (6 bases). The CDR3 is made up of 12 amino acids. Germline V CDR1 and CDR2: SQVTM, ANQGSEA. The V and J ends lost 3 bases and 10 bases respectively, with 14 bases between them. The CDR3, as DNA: TGCAGCGTTGAGGGGTTCGGGGAGGCGCAGTATTTT. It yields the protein CSVEGFGEAQYF.

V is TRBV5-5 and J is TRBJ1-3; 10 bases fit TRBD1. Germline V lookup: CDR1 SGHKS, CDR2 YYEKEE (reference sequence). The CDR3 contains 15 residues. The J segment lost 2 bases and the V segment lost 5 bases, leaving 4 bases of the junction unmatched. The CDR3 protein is CASSPGQGAGNTIYF. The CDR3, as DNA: TGTGCCAGCAGTCCTGGACAGGGGGCTGGAAACACCATATATTTT.

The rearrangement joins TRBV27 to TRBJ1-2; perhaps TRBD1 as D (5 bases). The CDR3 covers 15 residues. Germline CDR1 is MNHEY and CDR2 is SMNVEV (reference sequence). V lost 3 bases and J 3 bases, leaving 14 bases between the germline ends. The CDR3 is CASSLSSQGHYGYTF. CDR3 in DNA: TGTGCCAGCAGTTTGTCCTCCCAGGGCCACTATGGCTACACCTTC.

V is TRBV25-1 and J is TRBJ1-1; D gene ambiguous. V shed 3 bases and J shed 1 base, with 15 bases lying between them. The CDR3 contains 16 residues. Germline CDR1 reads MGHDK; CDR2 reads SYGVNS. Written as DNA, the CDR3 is TGTGCCAGCAGTGACCCCTCAAACGTGGAGAACACTGAAGCTTTCTTT. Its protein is CASSDPSNVENTEAFF.

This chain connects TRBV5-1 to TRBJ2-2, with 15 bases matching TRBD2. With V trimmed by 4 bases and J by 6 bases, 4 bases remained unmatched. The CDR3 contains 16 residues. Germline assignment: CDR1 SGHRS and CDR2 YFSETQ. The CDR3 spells CASSTGLAGGSGELFF. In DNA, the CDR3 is TGCGCCAGCAGCACCGGACTAGCGGGGGGGTCCGGGGAGCTGTTTTTT. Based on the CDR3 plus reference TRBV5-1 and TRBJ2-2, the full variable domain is KAGVTQTPRYLIKTRGQQVTLSCSPISGHRSVSWYQQTPGQGLQFLFEYFSETQRNKGNFPGRFSGRQFSNSRSEMNVSTLELGDSALYLCASSTGLAGGSGELFFGEGSRLTVL.

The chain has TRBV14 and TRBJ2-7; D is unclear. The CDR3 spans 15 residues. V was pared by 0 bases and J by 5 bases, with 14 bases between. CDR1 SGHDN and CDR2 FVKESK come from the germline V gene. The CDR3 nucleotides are TGTGCCAGCAGCCAAGATTTCGCCAGGTCAGACGAGCAGTACTTC. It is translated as CASSQDFARSDEQYF.